These 7 T cell receptor beta chains share one sample of origin, sequenced in a study of siplizumab effects on memory and regulatory T cells. Sequencing used immunoSEQ multiplex PCR; TCRdb keeps in-frame clones, though not all of them. Of 50,000 to 60,000 clones in the sample, approximately 84% are singletons; the top ten hold approximately 0.35%. The source material was naive CD8+ T cells sorted from blood. Every receptor here comes from a human donor in good health.

The genes are TRBV5-6 and TRBJ2-1, with D uncertain. The CDR3 contains 14 residues. Germline V gene lookup returns CDR1 SGHDT and CDR2 YYEEEE. Between the trimmed V and J ends, which lost 0 bases and 8 bases, there was a span of 12 bases. Here the CDR3 reads CASSLASHWDEQFF. The CDR3 nucleotides read TGTGCCAGCAGCTTGGCCAGCCATTGGGATGAGCAGTTCTTC.

The chain links TRBV5-3 to TRBJ2-3; 8 bases map to TRBD1. TRBV5-3 belongs to the ORF category, with a function that is uncertain. Trimming took 0 bases from V and 4 from J; bases not matched to a gene: 4. This CDR3 has 15 residues. As DNA, the CDR3 is TGTGCCAGAAGCTTGGTGGTGGGACAGGCAGATACGCAGTATTTT. This encodes CARSLVVGQADTQYF.

This chain uses TRBV5-6 with TRBJ1-2, with a tentative D call TRBD1 (5 bases). Looked up from germline, CDR1 is SGHDT and CDR2 is YYEEEE. V dropped 0 bases and J dropped 6 bases, with 12 bases sitting between them. This CDR3 contains 14 residues. CDR3 region: CASSLAAGFDGYTF. The DNA of the CDR3 is TGTGCCAGCAGCTTGGCCGCAGGGTTTGATGGCTACACCTTC. The full variable domain, with the rest looked up from reference TRBV5-6 and TRBJ1-2, is DAGVTQSPTHLIKTRGQQVTLRCSPKSGHDTVSWYQQALGQGPQFIFQYYEEEERQRGNFPDRFSGHQFPNYSSELNVNALLLGDSALYLCASSLAAGFDGYTFGSGTRLTVV.

V and J are TRBV30 and TRBJ2-7, with 11 bases matching TRBD2. V was pared by 3 bases and J by 5 bases, with 15 bases of the junction left unmatched. The CDR3 is made up of 17 amino acids. The germline V gene has CDR1 GTSNPN and CDR2 SVGIG (reference sequence). As DNA, the CDR3 is TGTGCCTGGAGGCGCTCGTCGAGTAGCGGGAGGGCCGACGAGCAGTACTTC. Translating it yields CAWRRSSSSGRADEQYF.

V is TRBV29-1 and J is TRBJ1-2; a possible D gene is TRBD1 (5 bases). V was cut by 3 bases and J by 3 bases, with 11 bases left in between. This CDR3 contains 13 residues. CDR1 and CDR2 (germline): SQVTM, ANQGSEA. The CDR3: CSVDNDRYYGYTF. CDR3 coding DNA: TGCAGCGTTGACAACGACAGATACTATGGCTACACCTTC.

The rearrangement joins TRBV7-9 to TRBJ2-1; D could derive from TRBD1 or TRBD2 (6 bases each). The CDR3 is 12 residues long. V shed 6 bases and J shed 9 bases, with 12 bases lying between them. CDR1 is SEHNR, CDR2 FQNEAQ, per germline (reference sequence). For the CDR3, the DNA is TGTGCCAGCAGTGACGGGGGCGGTGAGCAGTTCTTC. Protein product: CASSDGGGEQFF.

The chain recombines TRBV6-5 with TRBJ2-7; D is possibly TRBD1 (5 bases). V was clipped by 3 bases and J by 3 bases, with 9 bases between them. Per germline, CDR1 MNHEY and CDR2 SVGAGI. This CDR3 spans 13 amino acids. The CDR3 DNA is TGTGCCAGCAGTTATCCAGGACACTACGAGCAGTACTTC. Its translation: CASSYPGHYEQYF.